This T cell receptor beta chain was identified in a study of post-analysis software for immune sequencing data. Study-level results: Multiple sclerosis patients showed significantly lower normalized Chao1 diversity than controls did. Pronounced co-clustering by F measure was evident among identically batched samples. Controls showed lower frequencies than patients for five or six TRBV segments, and TRBV5-6, TRBV5-1 and TRBV20-1 were among these.

The CDR3 loop spans 13 amino acids. V was pared by 6 bases and J by 5 bases, with 14 bases between. Looked up from germline, CDR1 is SEHNR and CDR2 is FQNEAQ (reference sequence). This clonotype was detected only a few times. Its matching antigen is unknown. Prepared TCR beta cDNA libraries contained unique molecular identifiers. TCRdb re-analysed the PCR reads in MiXCR, keeping a single row per CDR3 protein. The table includes 650,000 to 850,000 distinct CDR3 sequences, about 53% detected once. What was sequenced was blood. The TCR was taken from a girl aged 5-17 years with multiple sclerosis. The chain combines TRBV7-9 with TRBJ2-7, with D hard to call. The CDR3 is CASSLAPSDEQYF. For the CDR3, the DNA is TGTGCCAGCAGTCTCGCCCCTTCAGACGAGCAGTACTTC.